This T cell receptor beta chain was retrieved from a study of blood T cell repertoires in COVID-19. Study summary: T cells, B-cell-depleted T cells, or PBMCs provided the cDNA or gDNA that served as material.

The protocol was immunoSEQ multiplex PCR, while the TCRdb copy is restricted to in-frame clones and leaves out a portion. Found here are 250,000 or so clones, 85% to 95% of them singletons; the top ten hold 2.8%. This clone has only one observation. This CDR3 contains 13 residues. Losses at the gene ends were 1 base for V and 4 bases for J; bases not matched to a gene: 3. Germline CDR1 is SQVTM and CDR2 is ANQGSEA. V is TRBV29-1 and J is TRBJ2-5, with 7 bases fitting TRBD1. The specimen sequenced was PBMCs or T cells enriched from blood (not recorded which). The sequence came from a middle-aged man who had been exposed to COVID-19. The CDR3 bases are TGCAGCGTTGAAGGGGCAGGGGGAGAGACCCAGTACTTC. Translated: CSVEGAGGETQYF.